The 15 T cell receptor beta chains presented below share a single source sample, sequenced in a study of T cell responses to AZD1222 COVID-19 vaccine. Clones were sequenced by immunoSEQ multiplex PCR, and TCRdb holds only the in-frame ones, with some missing. The repertoire holds about 120,000 clones, with 75% to 90% as singletons. Sequenced here: peripheral blood, sampled on day 0 of AZD1222 vaccination. These receptor sequences come from an adult in good health.

This clone was seen only once. This chain joins TRBV2 and TRBJ1-5, with D perhaps TRBD1 (5 bases). CDR1 is SNHLY and CDR2 is FYNNEI in the germline V gene. The CDR3 length is 13 residues. Trimming took off 7 bases at V and 6 bases at J, with 13 bases between the two ends. The chain's CDR3 is CASTQGPAQPQHF. In DNA form, the CDR3 reads TGTGCCAGCACCCAGGGTCCGGCTCAGCCCCAGCATTTT.

V is TRBV2 and J is TRBJ1-1; D is unclear. Germline lookup yields CDR1 SNHLY and CDR2 FYNNEI. V dropped 5 bases and J dropped 0 bases, with 10 bases sitting between them. The CDR3 contains 14 residues. CDR3 in DNA: TGTGCCAGCAGTATAGGGCGTCTGAACACTGAAGCTTTCTTT. Translated, it gives CASSIGRLNTEAFF.

The V call is TRBV29-1, the J call TRBJ1-4; maybe TRBD1 (6 bases). V was pared by 7 bases and J by 5 bases, with 14 bases between. CDR1 is SQVTM and CDR2 is ANQGSEA in the germline V gene. CDR3 length: 13 residues. CDR3 coding DNA: TGCAGCGGGAAGGGGGGTGTGAATGAAAAACTGTTTTTT. This sequence encodes CSGKGGVNEKLFF.

V usage is TRBV2 and J usage is TRBJ2-5, with D possibly TRBD1 on 5 matching bases. Germline V gives CDR1 SNHLY, CDR2 FYNNEI. This CDR3 comprises 15 residues. V lost 6 bases to trimming and J lost 5 bases, with 19 bases between them. The CDR3 DNA is TGTGCCAGCAGCGCCCTTAGGACAAGTACGGAGACCCAGTACTTC. Translating it yields CASSALRTSTETQYF.

The rearrangement links TRBV6-1 to TRBJ1-2; perhaps TRBD1 as D (5 bases). The germline gives CDR1 MNHNS, CDR2 SASEGT. Trimming removed 3 bases at V and 2 bases at J, with 7 bases between. This CDR3 comprises 13 residues. CDR3 bases: TGTGCCAGCAGTGACCGGGACAACTATGGCTACACCTTC. Translated: CASSDRDNYGYTF.

V gene TRBV30 combines with J gene TRBJ1-5; a possible D gene is TRBD1 (6 bases). CDR1 GTSNPN and CDR2 SVGIG come from the germline V gene (reference sequence). The CDR3 extends over 14 amino acids. With 2 bases removed from V and 6 bases from J, the gap between germline ends came to 14 bases. CDR3 protein: CAWSLSGVGQPQHF. Here the CDR3 DNA reads TGTGCCTGGAGTTTATCAGGGGTGGGTCAGCCCCAGCATTTT.

The chain employs TRBV14 and TRBJ2-3; TRBD2 matches 7 bases. This CDR3 has 14 residues. J lost 2 bases, V lost 3 bases, and 2 bases had no gene match. CDR1 is SGHDN and CDR2 is FVKESK in the germline V gene. The CDR3 sequence: CASSQGLLTDTQYF. In DNA form, the CDR3 reads TGTGCCAGCAGCCAGGGACTACTCACAGATACGCAGTATTTT.

The chain has TRBV7-6 and TRBJ1-6; a weak D match, TRBD1 (6 bases). The germline V and J ends were trimmed by 5 bases and 14 bases, with 22 bases remaining between them. CDR1 is SGHVS and CDR2 is FNYEAQ in the germline V gene. The CDR3 spans 15 residues. The CDR3 spells CASSPRPGTRNTLHF. The CDR3 DNA reads as TGTGCCAGCAGCCCCCGCCCAGGGACACGGAACACCCTCCACTTT. The full variable domain, its missing parts supplied by reference TRBV7-6 and TRBJ1-6, is GAGVSQSPRYKVTKRGQDVALRCDPISGHVSLYWYRQALGQGPEFLTYFNYEAQQDKSGLPNDRFSAERPEGSISTLTIQRTEQRDSAMYRCASSPRPGTRNTLHFGNGTRLTVT.

This clone was recorded once. The chain uses TRBV13 and TRBJ2-7; 9 nucleotides line up with TRBD2. Germline loops: CDR1 PRHDT, CDR2 FYEKMQ (reference sequence). The ends lost 0 bases at V and 5 bases at J; junction bases unmatched: 11. The CDR3 is made up of 17 amino acids. The CDR3 DNA is TGTGCCAGCAGCTTAGGGCACCTAGCGGGATCGGGGAACGAGCAGTACTTC. Residues: CASSLGHLAGSGNEQYF.

The chain employs TRBV9 and TRBJ2-2; the D gene is possibly TRBD1 (6 bases). CDR1 and CDR2 from the germline V gene are SGDLS and YYNGEE. The CDR3 is 14 residues long. The ends were cut back, 1 base at V and 4 bases at J, with 8 bases in the middle. The CDR3 DNA reads as TGTGCCAGCAGCGTATGGGGGCGCACCGGGGAGCTGTTTTTT. This encodes CASSVWGRTGELFF. Supplemented by reference TRBV9 and TRBJ2-2, the full variable domain reads DSGVTQTPKHLITATGQRVTLRCSPRSGDLSVYWYQQSLDQGLQFLIQYYNGEERAKGNILERFSAQQFPDLHSELNLSSLELGDSALYFCASSVWGRTGELFFGEGSRLTVL.

This chain connects TRBV15 to TRBJ2-2, with D perhaps TRBD1 or TRBD2 (5 bases each). V was cut by 3 bases and J by 0 bases, with 11 bases left in between. There are 16 residues in the CDR3. In germline, CDR1 is LNHNV, CDR2 YYDKDF (reference sequence). The CDR3 is CATSRGDRSNTGELFF. The CDR3 bases are TGTGCCACCAGCAGGGGGGACCGATCGAACACCGGGGAGCTGTTTTTT.

J is TRBJ1-2 and V is TRBV28; 7 positions agree with TRBD1. Unmatched junction bases numbered 10, after V lost 5 bases and J lost 4 bases. The CDR3 runs to 15 residues. Germline loops: CDR1 MDHEN, CDR2 SYDVKM. CDR3 in DNA: TGTGCCAGCAGTAGGGGGGGACAGTCAGTCTATGGCTACACCTTC. Translation: CASSRGGQSVYGYTF.

The chain employs TRBV5-1 and TRBJ1-3, with D tentatively TRBD1 (5 bases). The CDR3 runs 18 residues. Germline CDR1 is SGHRS and CDR2 is YFSETQ. Trimming stripped 0 bases from V and 4 bases from J, with 20 bases between. Here the CDR3 reads CASSLVIGTISTGNTIYF. The CDR3 coding sequence is TGCGCCAGCAGCTTGGTTATTGGGACCATATCCACCGGAAACACCATATATTTT.

The chain links TRBV7-2 to TRBJ2-7; 10 bases align to TRBD2. There are 15 residues in the CDR3. V was clipped by 0 bases and J by 3 bases; unmatched bases: 2. CDR1 is SGHTA, CDR2 FQGNSA, per germline. This chain's CDR3 is CASSLAAGGSYEQYF. In DNA form, the CDR3 reads TGTGCCAGCAGCTTAGCAGCGGGAGGGAGCTACGAGCAGTACTTC.

The V gene is TRBV11-2, the J gene TRBJ2-7; 8 nucleotides match TRBD2. The CDR3 has 18 residues. V shed 4 bases and J 3 bases; nucleotides not matched to a gene: 17. Germline CDR1 and CDR2: SGHAT and FQNNGV. The CDR3 protein is CASSSITLGLAEGYEQYF. CDR3 DNA sequence: TGTGCCAGCAGCTCAATAACACTCGGACTAGCAGAGGGCTACGAGCAGTACTTC.